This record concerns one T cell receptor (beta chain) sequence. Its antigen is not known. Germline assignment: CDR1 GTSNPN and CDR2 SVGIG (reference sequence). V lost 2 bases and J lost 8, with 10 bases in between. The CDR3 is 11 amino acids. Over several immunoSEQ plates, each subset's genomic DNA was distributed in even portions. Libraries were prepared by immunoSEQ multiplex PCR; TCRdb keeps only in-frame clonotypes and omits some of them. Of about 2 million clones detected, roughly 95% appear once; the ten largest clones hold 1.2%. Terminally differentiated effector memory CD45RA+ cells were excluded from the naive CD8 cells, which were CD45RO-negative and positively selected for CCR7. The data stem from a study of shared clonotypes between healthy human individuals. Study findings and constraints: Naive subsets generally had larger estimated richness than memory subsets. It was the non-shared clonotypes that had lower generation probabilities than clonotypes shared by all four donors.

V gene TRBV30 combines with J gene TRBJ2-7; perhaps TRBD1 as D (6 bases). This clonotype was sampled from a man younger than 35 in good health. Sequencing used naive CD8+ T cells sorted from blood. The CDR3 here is CAWSMGTQQYF. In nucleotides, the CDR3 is TGTGCCTGGAGTATGGGGACACAGCAGTACTTC.